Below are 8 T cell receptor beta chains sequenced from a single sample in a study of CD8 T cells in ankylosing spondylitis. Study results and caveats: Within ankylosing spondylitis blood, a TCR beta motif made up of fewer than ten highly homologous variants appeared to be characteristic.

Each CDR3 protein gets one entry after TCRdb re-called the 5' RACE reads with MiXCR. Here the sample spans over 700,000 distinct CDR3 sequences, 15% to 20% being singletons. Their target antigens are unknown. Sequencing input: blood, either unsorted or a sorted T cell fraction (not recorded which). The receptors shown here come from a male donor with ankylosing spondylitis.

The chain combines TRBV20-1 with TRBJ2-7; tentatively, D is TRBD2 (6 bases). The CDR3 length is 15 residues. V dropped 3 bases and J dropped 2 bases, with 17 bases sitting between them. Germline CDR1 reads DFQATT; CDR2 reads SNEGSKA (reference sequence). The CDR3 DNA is TGCAGTGCTAGCGAAGGGCGGGGAGGCACCTACGAGCAGTACTTC. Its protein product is CSASEGRGGTYEQYF.

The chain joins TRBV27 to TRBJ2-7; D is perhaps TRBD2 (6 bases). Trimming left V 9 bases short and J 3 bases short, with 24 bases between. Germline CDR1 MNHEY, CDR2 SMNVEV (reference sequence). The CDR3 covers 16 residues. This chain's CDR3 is CASTSGWLGQIYEQYF. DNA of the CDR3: TGTGCCAGTACGAGCGGGTGGCTCGGTCAAATCTACGAGCAGTACTTC.

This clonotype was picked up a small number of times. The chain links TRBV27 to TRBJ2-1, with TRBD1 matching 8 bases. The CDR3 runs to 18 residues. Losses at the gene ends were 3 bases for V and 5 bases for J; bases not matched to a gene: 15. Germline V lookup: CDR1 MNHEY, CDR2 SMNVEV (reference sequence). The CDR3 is CASSLIGSTGVGHNEQFF. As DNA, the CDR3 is TGTGCCAGCAGTTTGATAGGGTCGACAGGGGTGGGCCACAATGAGCAGTTCTTC.

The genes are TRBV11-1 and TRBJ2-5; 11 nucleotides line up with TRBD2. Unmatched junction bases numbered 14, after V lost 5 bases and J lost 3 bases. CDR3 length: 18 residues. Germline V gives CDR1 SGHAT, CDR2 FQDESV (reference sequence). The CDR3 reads CASSPPRASGGLEETQYF. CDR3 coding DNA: TGTGCCAGCAGCCCGCCGCGGGCTAGCGGGGGGTTAGAAGAGACCCAGTACTTC.

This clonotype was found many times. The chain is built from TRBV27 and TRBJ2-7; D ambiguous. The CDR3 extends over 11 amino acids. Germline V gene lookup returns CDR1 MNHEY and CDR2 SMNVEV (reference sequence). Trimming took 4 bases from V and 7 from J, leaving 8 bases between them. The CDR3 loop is CASSSPTEQYF. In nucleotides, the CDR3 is TGTGCCAGCAGTTCCCCTACGGAGCAGTACTTC.

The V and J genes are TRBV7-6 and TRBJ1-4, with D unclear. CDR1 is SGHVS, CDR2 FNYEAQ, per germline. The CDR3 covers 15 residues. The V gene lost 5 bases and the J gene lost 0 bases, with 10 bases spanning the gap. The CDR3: CASSPTLATNEKLFF. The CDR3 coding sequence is TGTGCCAGCAGCCCGACGCTAGCAACTAATGAAAAACTGTTTTTT.

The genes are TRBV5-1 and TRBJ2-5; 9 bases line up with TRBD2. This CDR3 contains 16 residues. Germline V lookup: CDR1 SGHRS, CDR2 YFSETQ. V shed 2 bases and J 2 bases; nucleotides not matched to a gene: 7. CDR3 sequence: CASSFFQRGAQETQYF. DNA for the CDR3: TGCGCCAGCAGCTTCTTCCAGCGGGGGGCACAAGAGACCCAGTACTTC.

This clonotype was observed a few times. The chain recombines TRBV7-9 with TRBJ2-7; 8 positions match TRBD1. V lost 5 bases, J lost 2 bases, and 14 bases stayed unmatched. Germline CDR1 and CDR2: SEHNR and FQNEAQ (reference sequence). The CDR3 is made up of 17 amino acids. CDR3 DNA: TGTGCCAGCAGCCCTAGAGAACCGGGACAGGTAGCCTACGAGCAGTACTTC. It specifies CASSPREPGQVAYEQYF.